A selection of T cell receptor beta chains follows, all from one sample in a study of cytomegalovirus exposure and HLA in healthy donors. Measured with immunoSEQ multiplex PCR; TCRdb has only the in-frame clones, and not every one. The sample includes 200,000 or so clones, less than 90% of them seen just once. Sequenced sample: PBMCs. All receptors come from a girl less than two years old in good health and CMV-seronegative. The CDR3 runs from the conserved cysteine through the conserved F or W. Clone size is stated in some rows and not others, as once, few, many or a class when expanded.

TRBJ2-7,TRBV6-5,.,CASSFLRDREQYF
TRBJ1-2,TRBV5-4,.,CASSSGTGTFYRYGYTF
TRBJ1-1,TRBV29-1,.,CSVVGRMNTEAFF
TRBJ2-7,TRBV6-1,once,CASRSRDSPYEQYF
TRBJ2-7,TRBV7-6,.,CASSLSSGTALSYEQYF
TRBJ2-2,TRBV10-3,.,CAISESRGGRTAGELFF
TRBJ1-6,TRBV5-1,.,CASSKTGNNSPLHF
TRBJ1-2,TRBV2,few,CASRGEGDPLYGYTF
TRBJ2-3,TRBV7-2,.,CASSLQAETSTDTQYF
TRBJ2-3,TRBV13,once,CASSTTGVTDTQYF
TRBJ2-5,TRBV5-8,.,CASSSGVAETQYF
TRBJ2-5,TRBV30,.,CAWSVQGQETQYF
TRBJ2-7,TRBV29-1,.,CSVPSGAGKPYEQYF
TRBJ1-5,TRBV7-3,few,CASSRQAPNQPQHF
TRBJ2-1,TRBV6-1,few,CASSEWHSEPHNEQFF
TRBJ1-2,TRBV4-1,.,CASSQPGGSGYTF
TRBJ1-2,TRBV6-5,.,CASSDSQGCTF
TRBJ2-7,TRBV5-6,.,CASSLTSATYEQYF
TRBJ2-5,TRBV7-9,.,CASSLGQGNQETQYF
TRBJ2-5,TRBV7-3,.,CASSLQTEETQYF
TRBJ2-5,TRBV7-9,.,CASSFRLAEETQYF
TRBJ2-3,TRBV27,few,CASSFKSGVSTDTQYF
TRBJ2-3,TRBV4-3,.,CASSQGGGVAVTTDTQYF
.,TRBV5-5,.,CASSSNYEQYF
TRBJ2-5,TRBV6-5,.,CASSYTRQETQYF
TRBJ2-2,TRBV6-5,.,CASSRAGGLSGELFF
TRBJ2-7,TRBV27,.,CASSPYRQGYEQYF
TRBJ2-6,TRBV2,.,CASSVDFSSGANVLTF
TRBJ1-1,TRBV4-1,once,CASSQDASKNTEAFF
TRBJ2-1,TRBV7-2,.,CASSLLAGANNEQFF
TRBJ2-6,TRBV5-1,.,CASSLVEGSGANVLTF
TRBJ1-4,TRBV7-9,.,CASSSARGRANEKLFF
TRBJ2-5,TRBV9,once,CASSVGGRGQETQYF